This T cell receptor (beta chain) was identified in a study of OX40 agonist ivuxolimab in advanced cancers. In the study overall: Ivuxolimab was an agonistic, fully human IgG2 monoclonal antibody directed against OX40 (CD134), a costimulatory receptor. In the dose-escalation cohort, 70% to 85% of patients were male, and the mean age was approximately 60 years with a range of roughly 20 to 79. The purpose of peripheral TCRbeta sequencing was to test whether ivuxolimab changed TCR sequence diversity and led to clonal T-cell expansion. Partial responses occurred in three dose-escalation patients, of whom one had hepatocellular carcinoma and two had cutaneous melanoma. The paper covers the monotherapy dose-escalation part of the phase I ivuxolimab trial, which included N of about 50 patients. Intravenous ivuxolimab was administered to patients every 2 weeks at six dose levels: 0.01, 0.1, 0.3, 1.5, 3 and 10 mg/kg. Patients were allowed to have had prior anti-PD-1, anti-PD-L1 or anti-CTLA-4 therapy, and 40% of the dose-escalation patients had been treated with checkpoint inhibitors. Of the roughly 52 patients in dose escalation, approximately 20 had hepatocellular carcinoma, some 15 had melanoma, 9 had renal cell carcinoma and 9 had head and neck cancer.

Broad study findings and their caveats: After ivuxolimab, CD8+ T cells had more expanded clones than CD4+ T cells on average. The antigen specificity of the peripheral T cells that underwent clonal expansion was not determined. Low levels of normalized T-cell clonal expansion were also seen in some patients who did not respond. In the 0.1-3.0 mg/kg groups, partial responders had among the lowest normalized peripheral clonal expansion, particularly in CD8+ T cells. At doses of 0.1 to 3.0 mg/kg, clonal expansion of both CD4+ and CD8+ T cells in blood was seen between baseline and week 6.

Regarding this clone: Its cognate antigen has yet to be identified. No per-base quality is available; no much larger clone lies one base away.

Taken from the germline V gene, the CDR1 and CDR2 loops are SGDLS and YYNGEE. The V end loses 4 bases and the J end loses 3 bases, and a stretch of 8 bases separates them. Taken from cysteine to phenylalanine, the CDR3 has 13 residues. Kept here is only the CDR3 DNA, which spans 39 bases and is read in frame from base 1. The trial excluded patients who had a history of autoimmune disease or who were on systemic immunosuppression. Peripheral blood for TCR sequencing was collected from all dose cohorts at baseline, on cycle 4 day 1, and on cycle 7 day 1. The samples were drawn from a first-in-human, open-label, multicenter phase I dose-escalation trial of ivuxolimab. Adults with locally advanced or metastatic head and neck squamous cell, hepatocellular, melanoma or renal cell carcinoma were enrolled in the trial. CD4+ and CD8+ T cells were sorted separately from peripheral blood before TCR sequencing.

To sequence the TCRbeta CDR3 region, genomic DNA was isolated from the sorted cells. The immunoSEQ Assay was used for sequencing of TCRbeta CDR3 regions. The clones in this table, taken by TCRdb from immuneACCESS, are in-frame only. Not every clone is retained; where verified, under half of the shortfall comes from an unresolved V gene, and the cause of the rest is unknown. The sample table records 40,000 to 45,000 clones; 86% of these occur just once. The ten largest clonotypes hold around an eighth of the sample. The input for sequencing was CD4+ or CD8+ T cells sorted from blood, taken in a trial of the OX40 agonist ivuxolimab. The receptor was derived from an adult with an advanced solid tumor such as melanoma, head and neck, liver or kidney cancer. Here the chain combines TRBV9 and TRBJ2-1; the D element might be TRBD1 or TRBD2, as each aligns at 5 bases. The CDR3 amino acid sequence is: CASSSGLYNEQFF. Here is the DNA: TGTGCCAGCAGCTCGGGGCTCTACAATGAGCAGTTCTTC.